The source of this TCR beta chain is a study of T cell changes during pregnancy in multiple sclerosis. Sequencing used immunoSEQ multiplex PCR; TCRdb keeps in-frame clones, though not all of them. This sample has about 60,000 clones, with 80% to 95% found just once. The clonotype was recovered from a female donor in good health, enrolled as a control in a pregnancy study. The sample consisted of peripheral blood, taken in the second trimester of pregnancy.

CDR3 bases: TGTGCCAGCAGCCAGGGACTAGTCTACAATGAGCAGTTCTTC. The encoded protein is CASSQGLVYNEQFF. The chain links TRBV7-2 to TRBJ2-1, with 8 nucleotides matching TRBD2. Germline lookup yields CDR1 SGHTA and CDR2 FQGNSA. Germline trimming cut 5 bases from V and 3 bases from J; bases unmatched to any gene: 3. CDR3 size: 14 residues.